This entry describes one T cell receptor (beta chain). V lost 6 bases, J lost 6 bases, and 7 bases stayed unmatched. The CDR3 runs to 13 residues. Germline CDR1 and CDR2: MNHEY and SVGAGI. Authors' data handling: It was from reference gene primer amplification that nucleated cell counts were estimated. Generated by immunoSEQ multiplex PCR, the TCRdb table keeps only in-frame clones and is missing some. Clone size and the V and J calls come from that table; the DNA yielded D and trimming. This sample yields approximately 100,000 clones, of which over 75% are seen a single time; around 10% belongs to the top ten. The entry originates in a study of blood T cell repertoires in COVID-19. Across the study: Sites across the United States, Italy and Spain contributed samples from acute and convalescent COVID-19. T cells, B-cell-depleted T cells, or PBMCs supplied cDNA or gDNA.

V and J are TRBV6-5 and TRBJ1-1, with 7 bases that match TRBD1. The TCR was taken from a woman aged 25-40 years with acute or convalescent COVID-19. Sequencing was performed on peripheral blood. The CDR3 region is CASRLSRGAEAFF. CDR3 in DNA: TGTGCCAGCAGACTTAGCAGGGGGGCTGAAGCTTTCTTT.